This T cell receptor beta chain was captured by sequencing in a study of lung T cells in sarcoidosis with Löfgren's syndrome. Looking at the study overall: CD4+ T cells build up in sarcoidosis bronchoalveolar lavage fluid. Analyses focused on Löfgren's syndrome patients.

The study, taken as a whole, reports: Shared TRAV12-1 and TRBV2 CDR3 motifs across Löfgren's syndrome patients reportedly suggested public CD4+ TCRs. The most expanded V genes in Löfgren's patients were reportedly TRAV12-1 and TRBV2.

This clonotype was picked up many times. Its matching antigen is unknown. TCRdb redid the calling of the reads with MiXCR, one entry per CDR3 protein. Altogether 15,000 to 25,000 distinct CDR3 sequences are present, 21% being singletons, with the ten largest covering roughly 0.77%. Germline CDR1 MDHEN, CDR2 SYDVKM. V shed 5 bases and J shed 7 bases, with 12 bases lying between them. The CDR3 is 13 residues long. V usage is TRBV28 and J usage is TRBJ2-1, with TRBD1 as a possible D gene (5 bases). This receptor was taken from a human donor with sarcoidosis (Löfgren's syndrome or another form), or a control subject (not recorded which). The material sequenced was CD4+ T cells from bronchoalveolar lavage. Written as DNA, the CDR3 is TGTGCCAGCAGTAGGCCAGGGTTTAATGAGCAGTTCTTC. The encoded protein is CASSRPGFNEQFF.